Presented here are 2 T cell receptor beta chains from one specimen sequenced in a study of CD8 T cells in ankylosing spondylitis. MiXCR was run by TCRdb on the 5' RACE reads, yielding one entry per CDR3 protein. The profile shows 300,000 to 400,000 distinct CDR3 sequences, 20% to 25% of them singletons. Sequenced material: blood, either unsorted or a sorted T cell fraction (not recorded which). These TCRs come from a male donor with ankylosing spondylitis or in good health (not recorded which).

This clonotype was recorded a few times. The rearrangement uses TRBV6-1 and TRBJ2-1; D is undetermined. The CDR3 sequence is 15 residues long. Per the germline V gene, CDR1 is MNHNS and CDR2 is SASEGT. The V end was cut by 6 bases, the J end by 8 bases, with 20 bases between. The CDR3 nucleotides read TGTGCCAGCAGGCCCGGGCCTAACGTCGGCGATGAGCAGTTCTTC. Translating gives CASRPGPNVGDEQFF.

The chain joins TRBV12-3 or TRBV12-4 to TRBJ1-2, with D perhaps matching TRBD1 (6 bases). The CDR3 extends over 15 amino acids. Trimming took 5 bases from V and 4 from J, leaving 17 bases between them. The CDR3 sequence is CASSTIWTDIYGYTF. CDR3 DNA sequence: TGTGCCAGCAGTACCATATGGACAGACATCTATGGCTACACCTTC.